One and the same sample provided the 5 T cell receptor beta chains below, sequenced in a study of blood T cell repertoires in COVID-19. Method: immunoSEQ multiplex PCR; TCRdb's copy keeps in-frame clones and lacks some. The sample has roughly 70,000 clones, more than 65% seen once; the top ten hold around 28%. Sequenced input: peripheral blood. These receptors all stem from a human donor in a cohort sampled during active COVID-19.

This rearrangement joins TRBV14 to TRBJ2-1; 11 bases map to TRBD1. V shed 4 bases, J shed 8 bases, and the junction held 7 bases outside the gene matches. The CDR3 is made up of 15 amino acids. From germline, CDR1 is SGHDN and CDR2 FVKESK. CDR3 amino acids: CASSPGTGGKDEQFF. CDR3 bases: TGTGCCAGCAGCCCGGGGACAGGGGGGAAGGATGAGCAGTTCTTC.

The rearrangement uses TRBV7-2 and TRBJ2-4; maybe TRBD1 (5 bases). Germline V gives CDR1 SGHTA, CDR2 FQGNSA. Trimming removed 4 bases from V and 0 bases from J, with 10 bases in between. This CDR3 is built from 15 residues. The CDR3 here is CASSSLRVAKNIQYF. In DNA form, the CDR3 reads TGTGCCAGCAGCTCACTCAGGGTAGCCAAAAACATTCAGTACTTC.

This clone turned up a few times. The chain employs TRBV2 and TRBJ1-4; D unresolved. V was shortened by 6 bases and J by 5 bases, with 4 bases between the two germline ends. The CDR3 is 11 amino acids. Germline CDR1 is SNHLY and CDR2 is FYNNEI. This chain's CDR3 is CASRSNEKLFF. CDR3 DNA sequence: TGTGCCAGCAGAAGCAATGAAAAACTGTTTTTT.

The chain has TRBV20-1 and TRBJ1-2; perhaps TRBD1 as D (5 bases). This CDR3 contains 11 residues. Germline V lookup: CDR1 DFQATT, CDR2 SNEGSKA (reference sequence). V was trimmed by 0 bases and J by 11 bases, leaving 10 bases between them. CDR3 loop: CSARDWGLYTF. CDR3 nucleotides: TGCAGTGCTAGAGATTGGGGACTTTACACCTTC.

This clone turned up a few times. This chain links TRBV5-4 with TRBJ2-2, with D possibly matching TRBD1 (5 bases). This CDR3 contains 12 residues. Germline V CDR1 and CDR2: SGHNT, YYREEE (reference sequence). V was cut by 5 bases and J by 6 bases, with 8 bases left in between. The CDR3 sequence is CASSGAPGELFF. The CDR3 region has the DNA TGTGCCAGCAGTGGGGCTCCCGGGGAGCTGTTTTTT.